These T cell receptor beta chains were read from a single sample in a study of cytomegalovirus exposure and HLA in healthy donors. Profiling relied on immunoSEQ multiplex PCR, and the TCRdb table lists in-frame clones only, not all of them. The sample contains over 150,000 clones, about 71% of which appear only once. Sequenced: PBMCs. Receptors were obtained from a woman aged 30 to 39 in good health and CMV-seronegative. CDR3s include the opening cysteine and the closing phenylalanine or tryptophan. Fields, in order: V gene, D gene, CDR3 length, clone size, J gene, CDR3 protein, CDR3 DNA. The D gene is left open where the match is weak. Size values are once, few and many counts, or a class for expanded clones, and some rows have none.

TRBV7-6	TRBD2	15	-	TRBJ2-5	CASSRTSGGQETQYF	TGTGCCAGCAGCCGGACTAGCGGGGGACAAGAGACCCAGTACTTC
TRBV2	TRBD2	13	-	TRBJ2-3	CASSRGGSDTQYF	TGTGCCAGCAGTCGGGGGGGATCAGATACGCAGTATTTT
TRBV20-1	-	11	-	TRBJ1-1	CSATDTKRAFF	TGCAGTGCTACAGACACCAAGCGAGCTTTCTTT
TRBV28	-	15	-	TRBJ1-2	CASSLWPGLDYGYTF	TGTGCCAGCAGTTTATGGCCGGGACTGGACTATGGCTACACCTTC
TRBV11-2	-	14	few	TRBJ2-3	CASSLVIGADTQYF	TGTGCCAGCAGCTTAGTCATAGGGGCCGATACGCAGTATTTT
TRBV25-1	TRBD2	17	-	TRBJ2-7	CASSGPGLALVGNEQYF	TGTGCCAGCAGTGGGCCGGGACTAGCTCTCGTCGGAAACGAGCAGTACTTC
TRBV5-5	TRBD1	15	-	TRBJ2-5	CASSSQGSRRETQYF	TGTGCCAGCAGCTCACAGGGGAGTAGGAGAGAGACCCAGTACTTC
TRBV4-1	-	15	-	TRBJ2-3	CASSRIPGLRDTQYF	TGCGCCAGCAGCCGAATCCCGGGATTACGAGATACGCAGTATTTT
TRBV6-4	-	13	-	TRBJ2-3	CASSDSNTDTQYF	TGTGCCAGCAGTGACTCTAACACAGATACGCAGTATTTT
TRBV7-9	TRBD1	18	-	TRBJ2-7	CASSTSGTGVKGTYEQYF	TGTGCCAGCAGCACGTCCGGGACAGGGGTCAAGGGCACCTACGAGCAGTACTTC
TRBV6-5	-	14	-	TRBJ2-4	CASPKSQAKNIQYF	TGTGCCAGCCCTAAATCGCAAGCCAAAAACATTCAGTACTTC
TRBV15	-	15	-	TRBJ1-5	CATSPRGSAGQPQHF	TGTGCCACCAGCCCTCGCGGGTCGGCGGGGCAGCCCCAGCATTTT
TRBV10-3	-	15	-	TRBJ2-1	CAISEAGSFYNEQFF	TGTGCCATCAGTGAGGCGGGTTCCTTCTACAATGAGCAGTTCTTC
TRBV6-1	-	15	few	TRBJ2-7	CASSEAGASGLGQYF	TGTGCCAGCAGTGAAGCGGGGGCGTCGGGCCTGGGGCAGTACTTC
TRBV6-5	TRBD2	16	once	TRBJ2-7	CASSYSTLAGAYEQYF	TGTGCCAGCAGTTACTCGACACTAGCGGGGGCCTACGAGCAGTACTTC
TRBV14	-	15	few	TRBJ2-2	CASSQENRPPGELFF	TGTGCCAGCAGCCAAGAGAACAGGCCGCCCGGGGAGCTGTTTTTT
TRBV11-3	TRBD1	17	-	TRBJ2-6	CASSFGTGGSGANVLTF	TGTGCCAGCAGCTTTGGCACAGGGGGTTCTGGGGCCAACGTCCTGACTTTC
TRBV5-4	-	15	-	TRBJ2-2	CASSPLGSNTGELFF	TGTGCCAGCAGCCCCCTCGGGTCTAACACCGGGGAGCTGTTTTTT
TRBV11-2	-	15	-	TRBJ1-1	CASRALLVAIPEAFF	TGTGCCAGCAGAGCGCTCTTAGTGGCGATCCCTGAAGCTTTCTTT
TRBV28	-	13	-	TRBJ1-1	CASSLGHHTEAFF	TGTGCCAGCAGTTTGGGGCACCACACTGAAGCTTTCTTT
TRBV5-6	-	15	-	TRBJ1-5	CASSFGGSGNQPQHF	TGTGCCAGCAGCTTCGGGGGATCAGGCAATCAGCCCCAGCATTTT
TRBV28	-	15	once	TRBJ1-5	CASRRGSISNQPQHF	TGTGCCAGCAGGCGGGGCAGTATAAGCAATCAGCCCCAGCATTTT
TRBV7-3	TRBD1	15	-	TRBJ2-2	CASSLQGARDGELFF	TGTGCCAGCAGCTTACAGGGGGCGCGGGACGGGGAGCTGTTTTTT
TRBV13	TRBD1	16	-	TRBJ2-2	CASSTGQGRDTGELFF	TGTGCCAGCAGCACGGGACAGGGACGGGACACCGGGGAGCTGTTTTTT
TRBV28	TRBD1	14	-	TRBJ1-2	CASSPYRGRDGYTF	TGTGCCAGCAGTCCCTACAGGGGAAGGGATGGCTACACCTTC
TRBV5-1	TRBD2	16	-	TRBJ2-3	CASSLGLAGGTDTQYF	TGCGCCAGCAGCTTGGGACTAGCGGGGGGTACAGATACGCAGTATTTT
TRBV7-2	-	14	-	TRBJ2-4	CASSFEVAKNIQYF	TGTGCCAGCAGCTTTGAGGTCGCCAAAAACATTCAGTACTTC
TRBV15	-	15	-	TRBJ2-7	CATSRDRQVSYEQYF	TGTGCCACCAGCAGAGATAGACAGGTCTCCTACGAGCAGTACTTC
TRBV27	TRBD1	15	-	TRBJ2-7	CASSLSGTGGYEQYF	TGTGCCAGCTCGCTCTCCGGGACAGGGGGCTACGAGCAGTACTTC
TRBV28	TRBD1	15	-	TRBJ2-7	CATEESVTGGNEQYF	TGTGCCACTGAGGAGTCGGTCACAGGGGGCAACGAGCAGTACTTC
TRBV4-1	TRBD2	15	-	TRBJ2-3	CASSQTGLATDTQYF	TGCGCCAGCAGCCAAACGGGACTAGCGACAGATACGCAGTATTTT
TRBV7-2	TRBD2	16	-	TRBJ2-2	CASSLVSGANTGELFF	TGTGCCAGCAGCTTAGTAAGCGGGGCGAACACCGGGGAGCTGTTTTTT
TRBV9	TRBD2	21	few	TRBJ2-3	CASSRNRGLAGEYSSTDTQYF	TGTGCCAGCAGCCGAAATCGAGGACTAGCGGGGGAGTACTCTAGCACAGATACGCAGTATTTT
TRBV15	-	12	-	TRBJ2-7	CATSRAGYEQYF	TGTGCCACCAGCAGGGCAGGGTACGAGCAGTACTTC
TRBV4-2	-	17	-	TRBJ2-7	CASSSGMWSGLTYEQYF	TGTGCCAGCAGCTCAGGAATGTGGTCGGGGTTAACCTACGAGCAGTACTTC
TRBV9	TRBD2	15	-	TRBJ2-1	CASSRSGLADNEQFF	TGTGCCAGCAGCCGGTCGGGACTAGCGGACAATGAGCAGTTCTTC
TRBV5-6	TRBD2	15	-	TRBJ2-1	CASSSGTSSYNEQFF	TGTGCCAGCAGCTCCGGGACTAGCTCCTACAATGAGCAGTTCTTC
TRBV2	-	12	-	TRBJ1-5	CASSESGVPQHF	TGTGCCAGCAGTGAATCGGGGGTGCCCCAGCATTTT
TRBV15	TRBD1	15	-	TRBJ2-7	CATSRDPGGTYEQYF	TGTGCCACCAGCAGAGACCCAGGGGGCACCTACGAGCAGTACTTC
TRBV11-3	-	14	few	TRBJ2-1	CASSLGGANNEQFF	TGTGCCAGCAGCTTAGGTGGGGCCAACAATGAGCAGTTCTTC
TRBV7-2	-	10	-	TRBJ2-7	CASNSYEQYF	TGTGCCAGCAATTCCTACGAGCAGTACTTC
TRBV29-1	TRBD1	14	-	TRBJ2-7	CSALLTDRQGEQYF	TGCAGCGCTCTGCTTACGGACAGGCAAGGTGAGCAGTACTTC
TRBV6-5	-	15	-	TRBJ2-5	CASSPLTEYQETQYF	TGTGCCAGCTCTCCCCTAACAGAGTACCAAGAGACCCAGTACTTC
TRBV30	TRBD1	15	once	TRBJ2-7	CAWSAGTGSSYEQYF	TGTGCCTGGAGTGCGGGGACAGGGAGCTCCTACGAGCAGTACTTC
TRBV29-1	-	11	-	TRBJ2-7	CSVIDSYEQYF	TGCAGCGTTATCGACAGCTACGAGCAGTACTTC
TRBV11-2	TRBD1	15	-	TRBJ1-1	CASSSGTGMNTEAFF	TGTGCCAGCAGCTCCGGGACAGGCATGAACACTGAAGCTTTCTTT
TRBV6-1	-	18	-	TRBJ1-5	CASSESPPTGPLVQPQHF	TGTGCCAGCAGTGAATCCCCCCCGACAGGCCCTCTTGTTCAGCCCCAGCATTTT
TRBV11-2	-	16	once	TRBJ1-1	CASRTWGRVQNTEAFF	TGTGCCAGCAGAACCTGGGGCAGGGTACAGAACACTGAAGCTTTCTTT
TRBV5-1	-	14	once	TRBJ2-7	CASSLRTGDYEQYF	TGCGCCAGCAGCCTCCGGACGGGAGACTACGAGCAGTACTTC
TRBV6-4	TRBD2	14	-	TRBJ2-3	CASTLGSGPLRQYF	TGTGCCAGCACACTGGGTAGCGGGCCCCTGCGGCAGTATTTT
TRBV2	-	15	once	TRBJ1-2	CASPVRQRANYGYTF	TGTGCCAGCCCAGTACGTCAGCGGGCTAACTATGGCTACACCTTC
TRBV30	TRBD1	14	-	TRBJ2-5	CAWSRGQGIGSQYF	TGTGCCTGGAGTAGGGGACAGGGGATTGGGTCCCAGTACTTC
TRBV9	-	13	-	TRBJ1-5	CASGPDRNQPQHF	TGTGCCAGCGGCCCAGACAGGAATCAGCCCCAGCATTTT
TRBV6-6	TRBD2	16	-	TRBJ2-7	CASVRDSGSAPYEQYF	TGTGCCAGCGTTCGGGATAGCGGGAGTGCTCCCTACGAGCAGTACTTC
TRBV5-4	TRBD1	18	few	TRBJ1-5	CASSLTGQGIYSNQPQHF	TGTGCCAGCAGCCTTACGGGACAGGGGATTTATAGCAATCAGCCCCAGCATTTT